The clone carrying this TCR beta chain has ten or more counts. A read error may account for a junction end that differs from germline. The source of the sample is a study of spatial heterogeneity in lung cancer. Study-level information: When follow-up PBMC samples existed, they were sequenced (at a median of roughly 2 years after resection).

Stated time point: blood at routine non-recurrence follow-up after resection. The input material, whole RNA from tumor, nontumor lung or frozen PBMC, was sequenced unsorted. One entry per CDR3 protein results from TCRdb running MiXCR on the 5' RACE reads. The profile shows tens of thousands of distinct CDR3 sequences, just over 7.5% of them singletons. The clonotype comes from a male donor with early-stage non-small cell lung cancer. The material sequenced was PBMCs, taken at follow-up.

CDR3 DNA: TGTGCTAGCAGCCCCCGTTTAGGTATCGATGAGACCCAGTACTTC. Its translation: CASSPRLGIDETQYF. V gene TRBV7-7 combines with J gene TRBJ2-5; D gene unclear. CDR3 length: 15 residues. CDR1 and CDR2 from the germline V gene are SSHAT and FNYEAQ (reference sequence).